The 26 T cell receptor beta chains below all came from one sample that was sequenced in a study of CD8 T cells in Susac syndrome. A quantity of 0.5 to 1 ug RNA underwent reverse transcription using random hexamers. One entry per CDR3 protein results from TCRdb running MiXCR on the immunoSEQ multiplex PCR reads. The sample holds 100,000 to 150,000 distinct CDR3 sequences; 65% to 90% are singletons and the top ten take roughly 0.48%. The sequenced sample consisted of CD8+ T cells from PBMCs. These receptors all stem from a human donor with multiple sclerosis.

The chain couples TRBV5-4 to TRBJ2-1; TRBD2 matches 13 bases. The CDR3 has 16 amino acids. The germline gives CDR1 SGHNT, CDR2 YYREEE (reference sequence). V lost 3 bases to trimming and J lost 1 base; unmatched junction nucleotides: 1. This CDR3 reads CASSWGLAGSYNEQFF. CDR3 coding DNA: TGTGCCAGCAGCTGGGGACTAGCGGGGTCCTACAATGAGCAGTTCTTC.

This sequence joins TRBV28 and TRBJ1-1, with TRBD1 matching over 7 bases. CDR1 and CDR2 from the germline V gene are MDHEN and SYDVKM. V gave up 8 bases and J gave up 0 bases; unmatched junction bases: 9. CDR3 length: 15 amino acids. This CDR3 reads CASRPPGQMNTEAFF. The CDR3 DNA reads as TGTGCCAGCCGTCCTCCGGGACAGATGAACACTGAAGCTTTCTTT.

The rearrangement links TRBV25-1 to TRBJ1-5, with D uncertain. The CDR3 runs to 13 residues. CDR1 and CDR2 (germline): MGHDK, SYGVNS. Trimming took off 4 bases at V and 6 bases at J, with 10 bases between the two ends. CDR3 DNA: TGTGCCAGCAGTGGGTCGGGGATTCAGCCCCAGCATTTT. Encoded protein: CASSGSGIQPQHF.

This sequence joins TRBV20-1 and TRBJ2-1, with D unclear. V lost 0 bases, J lost 6 bases, and 12 bases lay in between. CDR1 DFQATT and CDR2 SNEGSKA come from the germline V gene (reference sequence). The CDR3 contains 14 residues. The CDR3 loop is CSARDRDGFNEQFF. As DNA, the CDR3 is TGCAGTGCTAGAGATCGCGACGGTTTCAATGAGCAGTTCTTC.

The chain links TRBV7-9 to TRBJ2-2; D remains unclear. The CDR3 covers 14 residues. Germline CDR1 reads SEHNR; CDR2 reads FQNEAQ (reference sequence). Deletions cut 2 bases from V and 4 bases from J, with 8 bases between. CDR3 coding DNA: TGTGCCAGCAGCTTATGGACGGTCACCGGGGAGCTGTTTTTT. It specifies CASSLWTVTGELFF.

The rearrangement links TRBV5-6 to TRBJ2-1, with no clear D. This CDR3 has 15 residues. In germline, CDR1 is SGHDT, CDR2 YYEEEE. V dropped 2 bases and J dropped 3 bases, with 12 bases sitting between them. The CDR3 is CASSLGLVNYNEQFF. The DNA for the CDR3 is TGTGCCAGCAGCTTAGGGCTAGTTAACTACAATGAGCAGTTCTTC.

The V and J genes are TRBV6-5 and TRBJ2-4; D is undetermined. The CDR3 consists of 14 residues. CDR1 MNHEY and CDR2 SVGAGI come from the germline V gene. Trimming pared 6 bases from V and 5 bases from J, leaving 14 bases between. The CDR3 here is CASRGSNTQNIQYF. The CDR3 coding sequence is TGTGCCAGCAGGGGATCCAACACACAAAACATTCAGTACTTC.

V is TRBV30 and J is TRBJ1-1; a possible D gene is TRBD1 (5 bases). This CDR3 is built from 14 residues. The germline V gene encodes CDR1 GTSNPN and CDR2 SVGIG (reference sequence). V lost 3 bases, J lost 5 bases, and 16 bases lay in between. DNA for the CDR3: TGTGCCTGGAGCCCGGTGGGGGAAGGAACTGAAGCTTTCTTT. This translates into CAWSPVGEGTEAFF.

This chain connects TRBV20-1 to TRBJ1-2, with D unresolved. V lost 3 bases to trimming and J lost 1 base, with 6 bases between them. Germline values: CDR1 DFQATT, CDR2 SNEGSKA (reference sequence). This CDR3 contains 12 residues. CDR3 nucleotide sequence: TGCAGTGCTAGCGCTGATAACTATGGCTACACCTTC. Protein sequence: CSASADNYGYTF.

The chain links TRBV27 to TRBJ1-5; D not resolved. CDR3 length: 15 amino acids. The germline V gene has CDR1 MNHEY and CDR2 SMNVEV (reference sequence). V was trimmed by 4 bases and J by 1 base, leaving 11 bases between them. CDR3 in DNA: TGTGCCAGCAGTTCACGATTCCCGAGCAATCAGCCCCAGCATTTT. Translated: CASSSRFPSNQPQHF.

The chain is built from TRBV24-1 and TRBJ2-7, with D hard to call. V was pared by 2 bases and J by 4 bases, with 8 bases between. CDR1 and CDR2 from the germline V gene are KGHDR and SFDVKD. The CDR3 consists of 13 residues. The CDR3 DNA reads TGTGCCACCAGTGATTCGACACTGTACGAGCAGTACGTC. Its protein is CATSDSTLYEQYV.

The V gene is TRBV9, the J gene TRBJ1-5, with TRBD1 as a possible D gene (6 bases). CDR1 SGDLS and CDR2 YYNGEE come from the germline V gene. The CDR3 sequence is 15 residues long. V was trimmed by 4 bases and J by 4 bases, leaving 15 bases between them. The CDR3 sequence is CASSPGVIGNQPQHF. The CDR3 coding sequence is TGTGCCAGCAGCCCAGGGGTGATTGGGAATCAGCCCCAGCATTTT. Using reference TRBV9 and TRBJ1-5 for the parts outside the CDR3, the full variable domain is DSGVTQTPKHLITATGQRVTLRCSPRSGDLSVYWYQQSLDQGLQFLIQYYNGEERAKGNILERFSAQQFPDLHSELNLSSLELGDSALYFCASSPGVIGNQPQHFGDGTRLSIL.

The chain is built from TRBV27 and TRBJ2-7, with D tentatively TRBD1 (6 bases). The CDR3 contains 18 residues. V lost 6 bases, J lost 6 bases, and 30 bases lay in between. CDR1 is MNHEY and CDR2 is SMNVEV in the germline V gene (reference sequence). The CDR3 here is CASSLTPSGPGAMIEQYV. In nucleotides, the CDR3 is TGTGCCAGCAGCCTGACCCCATCGGGTCCAGGGGCAATGATCGAGCAGTACGTC.

This rearrangement joins TRBV6-1 to TRBJ2-1; TRBD2 matches 11 bases. Trimming at V came to 6 bases and at J to 2 bases, leaving 6 bases not matched to a gene. CDR3 size: 16 residues. Germline V gene data show CDR1 as MNHNS and CDR2 as SASEGT. The CDR3 DNA sequence: TGTGCCAGCAGCCCTAGCGGGAGGTCCCCCTACAATGAGCAGTTCTTC. Translation: CASSPSGRSPYNEQFF.

The chain uses TRBV19 and TRBJ1-2; perhaps TRBD1 as D (6 bases). This CDR3 is built from 14 residues. The ends were cut back, 4 bases at V and 3 bases at J, with 12 bases in the middle. The germline gives CDR1 LNHDA, CDR2 SQIVND (reference sequence). The CDR3 is CASSSTGMDYGYTF. The CDR3 coding sequence is TGTGCCAGTAGTAGCACAGGGATGGACTATGGCTACACCTTC.

This clonotype has just one count. V gene TRBV20-1 combines with J gene TRBJ2-7; 7 nucleotides match TRBD1. Trimming removed 3 bases from V and 2 bases from J; junction bases left unmatched: 10. The CDR3 loop spans 15 amino acids. Germline lookup yields CDR1 DFQATT and CDR2 SNEGSKA (reference sequence). CDR3 in amino acids: CSASTETGFTYEQYF. CDR3 bases: TGCAGTGCTAGTACGGAGACAGGGTTTACCTACGAGCAGTACTTC.

The chain has TRBV9 and TRBJ2-5; D call uncertain. The CDR3 has 15 residues. Trimming took off 6 bases at V and 0 bases at J, with 15 bases between the two ends. Looked up from germline, CDR1 is SGDLS and CDR2 is YYNGEE. The CDR3 region is CASNTLGGDQETQYF. DNA of the CDR3: TGTGCCAGCAACACCCTTGGTGGGGACCAAGAGACCCAGTACTTC.

The chain joins TRBV7-9 to TRBJ2-7; D not certain. Germline V gene lookup returns CDR1 SEHNR and CDR2 FQNEAQ (reference sequence). This CDR3 is 15 amino acids long. The V and J ends lost 1 base and 2 bases respectively, with 12 bases between them. The CDR3 nucleotides read TGTGCCAGCAGCTTAGTAATGGGTACCCCCTACGAGCAGTACTTC. It yields the protein CASSLVMGTPYEQYF.

This rearrangement joins TRBV19 to TRBJ2-2; 11 nucleotides match TRBD2. From germline, CDR1 is LNHDA and CDR2 SQIVND (reference sequence). The CDR3 is 16 residues long. V lost 5 bases to trimming and J lost 7 bases; unmatched junction nucleotides: 9. The CDR3 DNA reads TGTGCCAGTAGTCTATTAGCGGGAGGGCTTCGCGGGGAGCTGTTTTTT. Residues: CASSLLAGGLRGELFF.

J is TRBJ1-3 and V is TRBV27; D remains ambiguous. Germline loops: CDR1 MNHEY, CDR2 SMNVEV (reference sequence). The CDR3 is 14 residues long. V was pared by 2 bases and J by 2 bases, with 7 bases between. In nucleotides, the CDR3 is TGTGCCAGCAGTTTAAGGCCCCCTGGAAACACCATATATTTT. It is translated as CASSLRPPGNTIYF.

V and J are TRBV12-3 or TRBV12-4 and TRBJ2-7; tentative D call: TRBD1 (6 bases). Trimming left V 6 bases short and J 2 bases short, with 23 bases between. The CDR3 has 17 amino acids. This chain's CDR3 is CASSLEDVGHGTYEQYF. Here the CDR3 DNA reads TGTGCCAGCAGCCTCGAGGATGTGGGACATGGGACCTACGAGCAGTACTTC.

This chain joins TRBV20-1 and TRBJ1-6, with D unresolved. V was cut by 0 bases and J by 9 bases, with 12 bases left in between. CDR3 length equals 14 residues. Germline-derived CDR1 and CDR2 are DFQATT and SNEGSKA (reference sequence). The CDR3 spells CSARDQAGSSPLHF. The CDR3 region has the DNA TGCAGTGCTAGAGATCAGGCAGGTTCTTCACCCCTCCACTTT.

The V and J genes are TRBV27 and TRBJ1-5; D remains ambiguous. Germline V gene lookup returns CDR1 MNHEY and CDR2 SMNVEV (reference sequence). The CDR3 contains 12 residues. Trimming removed 3 bases from V and 6 bases from J, with 6 bases in between. The chain's CDR3 is CASSLWGQPQHF. The CDR3 region has the DNA TGTGCCAGCAGTTTGTGGGGTCAGCCCCAGCATTTT.

The chain links TRBV20-1 to TRBJ2-3; D ambiguous. Germline V gene data show CDR1 as DFQATT and CDR2 as SNEGSKA (reference sequence). There are 14 residues in the CDR3. Trimming removed 3 bases from V and 3 bases from J, with 13 bases in between. For the CDR3, the DNA is TGCAGTGCTAGGGGTCAGGCCGCGACAGATACGCAGTATTTT. Its protein is CSARGQAATDTQYF.

The V gene is TRBV5-6, the J gene TRBJ1-1; D not certain. Germline loops: CDR1 SGHDT, CDR2 YYEEEE. The V gene lost 5 bases and the J gene lost 0 bases, with 11 bases spanning the gap. The CDR3 extends over 14 amino acids. In DNA, the CDR3 is TGTGCCAGCAGTCCGGGGTCGGTGAACACTGAAGCTTTCTTT. Residues: CASSPGSVNTEAFF.

V usage is TRBV12-3 or TRBV12-4 and J usage is TRBJ1-2; TRBD1 might be the D (5 bases). This CDR3 spans 14 amino acids. V lost 7 bases, J lost 2 bases, and 14 bases lay in between. For the CDR3, the DNA is TGTGCCAGCAACACGGCAGGGATCAACTATGGCTACACCTTC. It encodes CASNTAGINYGYTF.